The 25 T cell receptor beta chains below were found in one sample sequenced in a study of human T cells and chemical hapten exposure. Each CDR3 protein is one row after TCRdb ran MiXCR on the RACE reads. Of tens of thousands of distinct CDR3 sequences listed, 7.5% to 10% are singletons. Time point: patch test 1, 2 weeks after DPC sensitization. Sample treatment: therapeutic diphenylcyclopropenone sensitization with weekly scalp DPC. The source material was whole blood, sampled in connection with sensitization to the hapten diphenylcyclopropenone (DPC). Every receptor here comes from a woman aged 40 to 55 with alopecia areata. Some clones in this sample may be carry-over from other donors' samples.

This clonotype was picked up many times. V usage is TRBV18 and J usage is TRBJ2-3; D tentatively reads TRBD1 or TRBD2 (5 bases each). The ends were cut back, 2 bases at V and 1 base at J, with 13 bases in the middle. Germline-derived CDR1 and CDR2 are KGHSH and LQKENI. CDR3 length: 16 residues. The CDR3 nucleotides are TGTGCCAGCTCACCATATTTTACGGGGCGCACAGATACGCAGTATTTT. It yields the protein CASSPYFTGRTDTQYF.

The chain joins TRBV4-3 to TRBJ1-4; D is perhaps TRBD1 (5 bases). Germline V gene data show CDR1 as LGHNA and CDR2 as YSLEER. The CDR3 has 14 residues. V lost 1 base, J lost 10 bases, and 13 bases lay in between. The CDR3 spells CASSQVEGFGKLFF. Written as DNA, the CDR3 is TGCGCCAGCAGCCAAGTTGAGGGGTTCGGAAAACTGTTTTTT.

This clonotype was counted at least ten times. This chain joins TRBV11-2 and TRBJ2-1; 8 nucleotides align to TRBD1. The CDR3 is made up of 15 amino acids. CDR1 SGHAT and CDR2 FQNNGV come from the germline V gene. After removal of 3 bases from V and 5 bases from J, the junction contained 6 bases not matched to a gene. CDR3 sequence: CASSFGTGGNNEQFF. The CDR3 DNA sequence: TGTGCCAGCAGCTTCGGGACAGGAGGCAACAATGAGCAGTTCTTC. The full variable domain, its missing parts supplied by reference TRBV11-2 and TRBJ2-1, is EAGVAQSPRYKIIEKRQSVAFWCNPISGHATLYWYQQILGQGPKLLIQFQNNGVVDDSQLPKDRFSAERLKGVDSTLKIQPAKLEDSAVYLCASSFGTGGNNEQFFGPGTRLTVL.

This clonotype came up many times. The V gene is TRBV7-8, the J gene TRBJ2-1, with TRBD2 matching over 13 bases. V shed 3 bases and J 8 bases; nucleotides not matched to a gene: 4. Germline V lookup: CDR1 SGHVS, CDR2 FQNEAQ. The CDR3 has 15 residues. The CDR3 region has the DNA TGTGCCAGCAGCTTCCTGACTAGCGGGGGGCATGAGCAGTTCTTC. Translation gives CASSFLTSGGHEQFF.

This chain joins TRBV6-5 and TRBJ2-4; 9 bases agree with TRBD1. This CDR3 has 15 amino acids. The ends lost 5 bases at V and 3 bases at J; junction bases unmatched: 5. Germline-derived CDR1 and CDR2 are MNHEY and SVGAGI. The CDR3, as DNA: TGTGCCAGCAGTGGGACAGGGTCGGGCAAAAACATTCAGTACTTC. Encoded protein: CASSGTGSGKNIQYF.

Ten or more counts support this clonotype. The CDR3 DNA is TGTGCCAGTAGTATGAAATCGGCAGGGAGGGACGAGCAGTACTTC. Protein product: CASSMKSAGRDEQYF. This chain connects TRBV19 to TRBJ2-7, with 7 bases that match TRBD2. This CDR3 contains 15 residues. Germline CDR1 and CDR2: LNHDA and SQIVND (reference sequence). Trimming removed 3 bases from V and 5 bases from J; junction bases left unmatched: 10.

This clonotype showed up many times. The rearrangement links TRBV29-1 to TRBJ2-6; the D is unclear. The CDR3 length is 14 residues. Deletions cut 5 bases from V and 2 bases from J, with 10 bases between. Germline CDR1 and CDR2: SQVTM and ANQGSEA. CDR3 in amino acids: CSVLSAAGANVLTF. The CDR3 DNA reads TGCAGCGTTCTCTCGGCCGCTGGGGCCAACGTCCTGACTTTC.

This clonotype was seen a handful of times. The chain links TRBV30 to TRBJ1-4; D is undetermined. This CDR3 comprises 11 residues. The germline V gene encodes CDR1 GTSNPN and CDR2 SVGIG (reference sequence). Trimming removed 3 bases at V and 4 bases at J, with 3 bases between. Here the CDR3 DNA reads TGTGCCTGGAGCGGTAATGAAAAACTGTTTTTT. Translation: CAWSGNEKLFF.

In this sample, this clonotype turned up many times. The J gene is TRBJ1-5, the V gene TRBV12-3 or TRBV12-4; 7 nucleotides match TRBD1. The V gene end was trimmed by 2 bases and the J gene end by 5 bases; junction bases not matched to a gene: 0. The CDR3 spans 13 residues. The CDR3: CASSLRGHQPQHF. DNA for the CDR3: TGTGCCAGCAGTTTAAGGGGGCATCAGCCCCAGCATTTT.

This clonotype showed up many times. This sequence joins TRBV3-1 and TRBJ2-6; D tentatively reads TRBD1 or TRBD2 (5 bases each). V was clipped by 4 bases and J by 0 bases, with 10 bases between them. There are 16 residues in the CDR3. CDR1 is LGHDT, CDR2 YNNKEL, per germline (reference sequence). This CDR3 reads CASSRGVSSGANVLTF. DNA of the CDR3: TGTGCCAGCAGCCGAGGGGTTTCCTCTGGGGCCAACGTCCTGACTTTC.

This clonotype was recorded at least ten times. J is TRBJ1-5 and V is TRBV12-3 or TRBV12-4; 7 nucleotides line up with TRBD1. V lost 4 bases and J lost 12; bases outside the gene matches: 6. The CDR3 length is 12 residues. CDR3 bases: TGTGCCAGCAGTTCCCAGGGGGGGGGCCAGCATTTT. As protein: CASSSQGGGQHF.

This clonotype has a count of ten or more. This chain joins TRBV7-9 and TRBJ1-1, with D possibly matching TRBD1 (5 bases). Germline assignment: CDR1 SEHNR and CDR2 FQNEAQ (reference sequence). V was shortened by 1 base and J by 3 bases, with 9 bases between the two germline ends. CDR3 length equals 14 residues. The CDR3: CASSLELGDTEAFF. DNA of the CDR3: TGTGCCAGCAGCTTAGAACTAGGGGACACTGAAGCTTTCTTT. Together with reference TRBV7-9 and TRBJ1-1, the CDR3 gives the full variable domain: DTGVSQNPRHKITKRGQNVTFRCDPISEHNRLYWYRQTLGQGPEFLTYFQNEAQLEKSRLLSDRFSAERPKGSFSTLEIQRTEQGDSAMYLCASSLELGDTEAFFGQGTRLTVV.

The genes are TRBV28 and TRBJ1-1, with 7 bases matching TRBD1. The V and J ends lost 5 bases and 4 bases, in that order; junction bases with no gene match: 10. Germline V gene lookup returns CDR1 MDHEN and CDR2 SYDVKM. This CDR3 is 15 amino acids long. The chain's CDR3 is CASSPADRIGTEAFF. In DNA form, the CDR3 reads TGTGCCAGCAGTCCTGCGGACAGGATCGGCACTGAAGCTTTCTTT.

V gene TRBV18 combines with J gene TRBJ1-1, with D uncertain. CDR1 is KGHSH and CDR2 is LQKENI in the germline V gene. V dropped 2 bases and J dropped 4 bases, with 8 bases sitting between them. CDR3 length: 13 residues. The CDR3 DNA sequence: TGTGCCAGCTCACCAGGCCGAGGCACTGAAGCTTTCTTT. This encodes CASSPGRGTEAFF.

This clonotype has just a few counts. V usage is TRBV6-2 or TRBV6-3 and J usage is TRBJ1-2; D remains unclear. V gave up 5 bases and J gave up 5 bases, with 21 bases separating them. From germline, CDR1 is MNHEY and CDR2 SVGEGT. The CDR3 is made up of 16 amino acids. The CDR3 bases are TGTGCCAGCAGTCCGCCTTTCACCTTCATGACTTATGGCTACACCTTC. This sequence encodes CASSPPFTFMTYGYTF.

This clonotype was found many times. The V call is TRBV7-9, the J call TRBJ2-1; tentatively, D is TRBD2 (5 bases). CDR1 is SEHNR, CDR2 FQNEAQ, per germline (reference sequence). The germline V and J ends were trimmed by 8 bases and 5 bases, with 16 bases remaining between them. CDR3 length: 14 residues. The CDR3 nucleotides read TGTGCCAGCCAAAGGACCGGGGTAGACAATGAGCAGTTCTTC. Protein product: CASQRTGVDNEQFF. The full variable domain, its missing parts supplied by reference TRBV7-9 and TRBJ2-1, is DTGVSQNPRHKITKRGQNVTFRCDPISEHNRLYWYRQTLGQGPEFLTYFQNEAQLEKSRLLSDRFSAERPKGSFSTLEIQRTEQGDSAMYLCASQRTGVDNEQFFGPGTRLTVL.

Comments on this clonotype: A read error may be the cause here, since a much bigger clone is one base away. The gene calls are TRBV6-6 and TRBJ1-4, with 7 bases fitting TRBD1. V gave up 5 bases and J gave up 8 bases; unmatched junction bases: 8. CDR3 size: 14 residues. Germline loops: CDR1 MNHNY, CDR2 SVGAGI (reference sequence). The CDR3 loop is CASSVDREGEKLFF. The CDR3 nucleotides are TGTGCCAGCAGTGTCGACAGGGAGGGCGAAAAACTGTTTTTT.

V usage is TRBV2 and J usage is TRBJ2-6; the D gene is possibly TRBD1 (5 bases). CDR3 length: 14 amino acids. Germline V gene sequence: CDR1 SNHLY, CDR2 FYNNEI. V was clipped by 7 bases and J by 1 base, with 8 bases between them. CDR3 protein: CASIRGSGANVLTF. The CDR3 DNA sequence: TGTGCCAGCATAAGGGGATCTGGGGCCAACGTCCTGACTTTC.

This clonotype has ten or more counts. The CDR3 nucleotides read TGCAGTGCTAGATCCGGCCTCTTTCCGGGACAGGGGGCAGACGAGCAGTACTTC. Its translation: CSARSGLFPGQGADEQYF. The chain is built from TRBV20-1 and TRBJ2-7; TRBD1 matches at 12 bases. V gave up 2 bases and J gave up 5 bases; unmatched junction bases: 16. The CDR3 runs 18 residues. Germline lookup yields CDR1 DFQATT and CDR2 SNEGSKA (reference sequence).

This clonotype was found many times. This chain connects TRBV9 to TRBJ2-3, with D unclear. Germline CDR1 and CDR2: SGDLS and YYNGEE. Trimming removed 2 bases at V and 5 bases at J, with 6 bases between. This CDR3 has 12 amino acids. DNA of the CDR3: TGTGCCAGCAGCGTTTTAGGAGATACGCAGTATTTT. Translation: CASSVLGDTQYF.

This clonotype was counted only a few times. The chain recombines TRBV6-6 with TRBJ2-3; 14 nucleotides agree with TRBD2. Germline V lookup: CDR1 MNHNY, CDR2 SVGAGI (reference sequence). This CDR3 has 18 amino acids. V lost 5 bases and J lost 0; bases outside the gene matches: 7. CDR3 DNA sequence: TGTGCCAGCAGTCCCTGGACTAGCGGGGGGACTAGCACAGATACGCAGTATTTT. This translates into CASSPWTSGGTSTDTQYF.

This clonotype has at least ten counts. J is TRBJ2-3 and V is TRBV11-3; a possible D gene is TRBD2 (7 bases). Trimming pared 5 bases from V and 6 bases from J, leaving 12 bases between. The CDR3 spans 13 residues. Germline CDR1 reads SGHNT; CDR2 reads YENEEA. The CDR3 region is CASSSRGADTQYF. The CDR3 DNA reads TGTGCCAGCAGCAGCCGGGGGGCGGATACGCAGTATTTT.

V gene TRBV5-4 combines with J gene TRBJ2-5; TRBD2 is a possible D gene (6 bases). Trimming left V 5 bases short and J 0 bases short, with 17 bases between. The CDR3 covers 16 residues. The germline gives CDR1 SGHNT, CDR2 YYREEE (reference sequence). The CDR3 DNA reads TGTGCCAGCAGGCCCGACAGAGGAGGGTACCAAGAGACCCAGTACTTC. It is translated as CASRPDRGGYQETQYF.

This clonotype was observed at least ten times. The rearrangement links TRBV7-2 to TRBJ2-5, with 8 bases identical to TRBD2. V trimming: 5 bases; J trimming: 2 bases; junction bases outside the gene matches: 10. CDR3 length: 16 residues. Germline V gene sequence: CDR1 SGHTA, CDR2 FQGNSA. Here the CDR3 reads CASSLHLLAGQETQYF. The DNA of the CDR3 is TGTGCCAGCAGCCTGCACCTTTTAGCGGGGCAAGAGACCCAGTACTTC.

In this sample, this clonotype turned up a few times. The chain couples TRBV24-1 to TRBJ2-1; a weak D match, TRBD2 (6 bases). This CDR3 comprises 18 residues. Germline values: CDR1 KGHDR, CDR2 SFDVKD. Trimming left V 3 bases short and J 1 base short, with 18 bases between. CDR3 in amino acids: CATSDPRWGEASYNEQFF. The CDR3 region has the DNA TGTGCCACCAGTGATCCGAGGTGGGGGGAGGCGTCCTACAATGAGCAGTTCTTC.